This T cell receptor (beta chain) appears in the sequencing data of a study of T cell responses to AZD1222 COVID-19 vaccine. General study points: Repertoires were obtained solely post-peak T cell response. Close to half of spike-specific TCRs reportedly recognize unmutated variant regions. Donor demographics were predominantly white British with a female majority; clonal diversity may be underestimated. Seropositive status at baseline applied to only a handful of AZD1222 recipients.

On this clone: Its antigen is undetermined.

Trimming cost V 6 bases and J 2 bases, with 4 bases left between them. Germline CDR1 is MNHEY and CDR2 is SMNVEV (reference sequence). The CDR3 covers 11 residues. The protocol was immunoSEQ multiplex PCR, while the TCRdb copy is restricted to in-frame clones and leaves out a portion. The table includes 150,000 to 200,000 clones, about 95% detected once. This receptor was identified in an adult in good health. This chain links TRBV27 with TRBJ1-2; D call uncertain. The sample in question was peripheral blood, obtained on day 0 of AZD1222 vaccination. For the CDR3, the DNA is TGTGCCAGCAGGGGGAACTATGGCTACACCTTC. This encodes CASRGNYGYTF.